This entry concerns a single T cell receptor (beta chain). This clonotype was seen many times. Its antigen remains undetermined. The sample holds no much larger clone one base away, and base qualities are not on file. Sequenced on an Illumina NovaSeq 6000. TCRalpha and TCRbeta cDNA libraries were constructed by 5'RACE with constant-segment primers, with sample barcodes and unique molecular identifiers being introduced. Trizol reagent was used to extract RNA from every sample. Library amplification was performed in two PCR steps, and a second sample barcode and Illumina TruSeq adapters were introduced in the second step. Sequencing of libraries was performed on an Illumina NovaSeq with 2 x 150 bp paired-end reads. Per the authors' processing: With migec v1.2.7, reads were demultiplexed and then collapsed into UMI-guided consensus sequences. Using mixcr v2.1.11, UMI consensuses were aligned to TRA and TRB V and J templates and then assembled into clonotypes. A clonotype was counted as expanded or contracted only if both edgeR and NoisET called the change significant, with noise models trained on biological replicates. For edgeR calls, the thresholds were a false discovery rate-adjusted p below 0.01 and a log2 fold-change of 1. As an exploratory analysis of dynamics, max-normalized trajectories of the 1000 most abundant clonotypes were examined by PCA with hierarchical clustering. Separately sequenced CD4+ and CD8+ repertoires were used to assign a CD4 or CD8 phenotype to each responding clone. The raw public reads went through TCRdb reprocessing: fastp at Q25, MiXCR clone calling, in-frame beta chains kept. A single entry per CDR3 protein holds the most common genes and DNA from its merged rows. These V and J calls rely on TCRdb rather than the paper's analysis. The sample table lists 300,000 or so distinct CDR3 sequences, around a sixth of them with a count of one. In total, the top ten clones hold around a fifth of the sample.

Ficoll-Paque density gradient centrifugation was used to isolate PBMCs. This record belongs to a study of T-cell memory formation after mild COVID-19 (dated by TCRdb to 2020 to 2023). In terms of the full investigation: Most TCR sequence clusters were specific to one of the two donors. In a couple of donors, T-cell clones that expanded and contracted after mild COVID-19 were followed by sequencing TCRalpha and TCRbeta repertoires longitudinally. The cohort comprised two young, previously healthy adult volunteers, one female and one male.

Based on the germline V gene (reference sequence), the CDR1 and CDR2 sequences are SGHNT and YYREEE. A distance of 14 bases separates the germline ends of V and J, which lose 0 bases and 8 bases respectively. The CDR3 runs 15 residues from the cysteine to the phenylalanine. Only the CDR3 region is kept as DNA, spanning 45 bases read in frame from base 1. Results the study describes overall, beyond this receptor: Some responding clones were detected in pre-infection memory, which suggested that pre-existing cross-reactive memory T cells had joined the SARS-CoV-2 response. Only two mild cases were covered by the study, and larger cohorts that include severe cases with pre-infection samples were considered necessary. The second-wave clones that peaked on day 37 were not confirmed to be SARS-CoV-2 specific. Clones contracting from day 15 to 85 had balanced CD4/CD8 phenotypes, while a second wave expanding from day 15 to 37 was biased towards CD4+. Contracting CD4+ clones were located mainly in the CM and EM memory subsets, whereas CD8+ clones were found to be enriched in EMRA.

The sequence was obtained from a young man who had mild COVID-19 (a few samples of this study predate the infection). The sample titles of this study are shuffled in the database, so cell type and time point are left out; the donor was told from shared clones. The sequencing sample was made of PBMCs or a T cell subset sorted from them (not recorded which). The sequence links TRBV5-4 to TRBJ1-4, with the D gene too uncertain to name. This receptor has the CDR3 CASSLDNLGGEKLFF. Read as DNA, the sequence is TGTGCCAGCAGCTTGGACAACCTCGGCGGGGAAAAACTGTTTTTT. The full variable domain, completed from the reference TRBV5-4 and TRBJ1-4 proteins outside the CDR3, reads ETGVTQSPTHLIKTRGQQVTLRCSSQSGHNTVSWYQQALGQGPQFIFQYYREEENGRGNFPPRFSGLQFPNYSSELNVNALELDDSALYLCASSLDNLGGEKLFFGSGTQLSVL.